The clone carrying this TCR beta chain came up many times. From the 5' RACE reads, TCRdb called clonotypes with MiXCR, one entry per CDR3 protein. The table includes nearly 100,000 distinct CDR3 sequences, around 17% detected once. These data come from a study of T cells of healthy individuals. The germline CDR1 and CDR2 sequences are KGHDR and SFDVKD. The CDR3 covers 15 residues. The V and J ends lost 3 bases and 4 bases respectively, with 12 bases between them. This chain links TRBV24-1 with TRBJ2-1; D gene ambiguous. This clonotype originated in a human donor in good health. The CDR3 DNA is TGTGCCACCAGTGATCCGGTCCAGGCATACAATGAGCAGTTCTTC. Translation: CATSDPVQAYNEQFF.